The 17 T cell receptor beta chains below were found in one sample sequenced in a study of T cell changes during pregnancy in multiple sclerosis. Here immunoSEQ multiplex PCR was the method, and the copy in TCRdb shows in-frame clones only, minus some. Seen here are 35,000 to 50,000 clones, 88% observed once, and the top ten hold 1% to 1.5%. The material sequenced was CD4+ T cells from peripheral blood mononuclear cells, taken in the second trimester of pregnancy. Receptor source: a female donor with multiple sclerosis, enrolled in a pregnancy study.

This sequence joins TRBV11-1 and TRBJ1-2; TRBD1 aligns across 10 bases. The trim removed 5 bases at V and 2 bases at J, leaving 11 bases unmatched. The CDR3 runs 17 residues. Germline CDR1 and CDR2: SGHAT and FQDESV (reference sequence). CDR3 bases: TGTGCCAGCAGCCCCCGTCTGGGGGGACAGGGGAACTATGGCTACACCTTC. It is translated as CASSPRLGGQGNYGYTF.

The chain has TRBV19 and TRBJ2-7; TRBD1 might be the D (5 bases). From germline, CDR1 is LNHDA and CDR2 SQIVND (reference sequence). V shed 3 bases and J shed 2 bases, with 8 bases lying between them. The CDR3 contains 13 residues. Here the CDR3 DNA reads TGTGCCAGTAGTATCGGCAGGGCCTACGAGCAGTACTTC. Protein product: CASSIGRAYEQYF.

This chain uses TRBV19 with TRBJ2-2; 7 bases are shared with TRBD2. Germline CDR1 and CDR2: LNHDA and SQIVND (reference sequence). V lost 9 bases to trimming and J lost 6 bases; unmatched junction nucleotides: 10. The CDR3 sequence is 14 residues long. The CDR3 spells CASLRTSNSGELFF. The CDR3 DNA follows: TGTGCCAGCCTTAGGACTAGTAACTCCGGGGAGCTGTTTTTT.

In nucleotides, the CDR3 is TGTGCCTGGAGTGGGCGGGACAGGGGACTAGCGGGAGTCTACAATGAGCAGTTCTTC. It yields the protein CAWSGRDRGLAGVYNEQFF. The chain couples TRBV30 to TRBJ2-1, with 14 positions matching TRBD2. Per the germline V gene, CDR1 is GTSNPN and CDR2 is SVGIG (reference sequence). The CDR3 runs 19 residues. Unmatched junction bases numbered 11, after V lost 1 base and J lost 3 bases.

This sequence joins TRBV7-2 and TRBJ1-5, with D possibly matching TRBD1 (5 bases). This CDR3 spans 14 amino acids. V was cut by 4 bases and J by 4 bases, with 11 bases left in between. The germline V gene encodes CDR1 SGHTA and CDR2 FQGNSA. The CDR3 loop reads CASSSPAGNQPQHF. Written as DNA, the CDR3 is TGTGCCAGCAGCTCTCCCGCAGGGAATCAGCCCCAGCATTTT.

The rearrangement joins TRBV6-1 to TRBJ2-1, with TRBD2 identical over 7 bases. Germline-derived CDR1 and CDR2 are MNHNS and SASEGT. The trim removed 5 bases at V and 4 bases at J, leaving 5 bases unmatched. The CDR3 consists of 14 residues. The CDR3 coding sequence is TGTGCCAGCAGTAATAGCGGGTTTTACAATGAGCAGTTCTTC. Amino acids: CASSNSGFYNEQFF.

This rearrangement joins TRBV5-4 to TRBJ1-5, with a weak D call TRBD1 (6 bases). Germline V CDR1 and CDR2: SGHNT, YYREEE (reference sequence). Trimming stripped 3 bases from V and 0 bases from J, with 19 bases between. This CDR3 comprises 18 residues. The CDR3 spells CASSSPNQTGTSNQPQHF. In DNA form, the CDR3 reads TGTGCCAGCAGCTCCCCGAACCAGACAGGAACTAGCAATCAGCCCCAGCATTTT.

The genes are TRBV11-2 and TRBJ2-7; D might be TRBD1 (7 bases). From germline, CDR1 is SGHAT and CDR2 FQNNGV. This CDR3 comprises 15 residues. Between the trimmed V and J ends, which lost 2 bases and 3 bases, there was a span of 14 bases. DNA for the CDR3: TGTGCCAGCAGCTTATTCCGACAGGGAGGCTACGAGCAGTACTTC. Translation: CASSLFRQGGYEQYF. Full variable domain (remainder filled in from reference TRBV11-2 and TRBJ2-7): EAGVAQSPRYKIIEKRQSVAFWCNPISGHATLYWYQQILGQGPKLLIQFQNNGVVDDSQLPKDRFSAERLKGVDSTLKIQPAKLEDSAVYLCASSLFRQGGYEQYFGPGTRLTVT.

This clone is a singleton in its sample. The chain uses TRBV5-8 and TRBJ1-3; D is ambiguous. Germline lookup yields CDR1 SGHTS and CDR2 YDEGEE. Trimming took off 0 bases at V and 1 base at J, with 11 bases between the two ends. The CDR3 totals 16 residues. This CDR3 is CASSLGTGRSGNTIYF. The CDR3 nucleotides are TGTGCCAGCAGCTTGGGGACCGGGAGGTCTGGAAACACCATATATTTT.

This chain uses TRBV6-6 with TRBJ1-5, with 8 bases identical to TRBD1. The CDR3 length is 15 residues. Germline lookup yields CDR1 MNHNY and CDR2 SVGAGI (reference sequence). Trimming removed 5 bases from V and 6 bases from J; junction bases left unmatched: 9. The CDR3, as DNA: TGTGCCAGCAGTCCCCTCCAGGGGGCGAGTCAGCCCCAGCATTTT. Translation gives CASSPLQGASQPQHF.

The chain employs TRBV5-5 and TRBJ2-5; D remains ambiguous. CDR1 is SGHKS, CDR2 YYEKEE, per germline (reference sequence). The CDR3 is 13 residues long. Between the trimmed V and J ends, which lost 4 bases and 5 bases, there was a span of 12 bases. CDR3 sequence reads: CASSLSVVETQYF. The DNA of the CDR3 is TGTGCCAGCAGCCTCTCCGTAGTTGAGACCCAGTACTTC.

The chain carries TRBV2 and TRBJ2-3, with D possibly matching TRBD1 (5 bases). V lost 3 bases and J 1 base, leaving 14 bases between the germline ends. The CDR3 runs 16 residues. Germline lookup yields CDR1 SNHLY and CDR2 FYNNEI. Here the CDR3 reads CASSDRGNARTDTQYF. For the CDR3, the DNA is TGTGCCAGCAGTGATAGGGGCAACGCCCGCACAGATACGCAGTATTTT.

As for this clone: The conserved closing phenylalanine or tryptophan is absent in this CDR3, likely reflecting a read error. Because the CDR3's place on the DNA is in doubt, the DNA is left out and the CDR3 is given as listed by TCRdb. Here the CDR3 reads CASSYHPRTGRFARI. The V and J genes are TRBV6-5 and TRBJ1-1; the table's D gene call, TRBD1, was not cross checked with the DNA. Termini included, the CDR3 measures 15 amino acids. Per the germline V gene, CDR1 is MNHEY and CDR2 is SVGAGI.

This clone was seen a handful of times. The chain is built from TRBV19 and TRBJ2-3; TRBD1 matches 7 bases. Per germline, CDR1 LNHDA and CDR2 SQIVND (reference sequence). CDR3 length: 15 amino acids. The J segment lost 0 bases and the V segment lost 3 bases, leaving 3 bases of the junction unmatched. CDR3 in DNA: TGTGCCAGTAGTATTGGGACAGCTAGCACAGATACGCAGTATTTT. Amino acids: CASSIGTASTDTQYF. The whole variable domain, remainder taken from reference TRBV19 and TRBJ2-3, is DGGITQSPKYLFRKEGQNVTLSCEQNLNHDAMYWYRQDPGQGLRLIYYSQIVNDFQKGDIAEGYSVSREKKESFPLTVTSAQKNPTAFYLCASSIGTASTDTQYFGPGTRLTVL.

This clone was recorded only once. J is TRBJ2-5 and V is TRBV11-2; TRBD1 agrees at 7 bases. CDR3 length: 16 residues. Trimming at V came to 2 bases and at J to 5 bases, leaving 11 bases not matched to a gene. Germline CDR1 SGHAT, CDR2 FQNNGV. CDR3 sequence: CASSLPYRGSNETQYF. CDR3 sequence (DNA): TGTGCCAGCAGCTTACCGTACAGGGGCTCCAACGAGACCCAGTACTTC.

The V gene is TRBV9, the J gene TRBJ1-1; 7 nucleotides align to TRBD1. J was trimmed by 2 bases and V by 3 bases; bases with no gene match: 10. Germline lookup yields CDR1 SGDLS and CDR2 YYNGEE. CDR3 length equals 16 residues. In DNA form, the CDR3 reads TGTGCCAGCAGCGCCGCCGGAGGGGGCTTTAACACTGAAGCTTTCTTT. It codes for CASSAAGGGFNTEAFF.

The rearrangement joins TRBV21-1 to TRBJ1-2; no DNA check was done on the table's D call, TRBD1. TRBV21-1 is termed a pseudogene. The CDR3 consists of 15 residues. The CDR3 DNA sequence: TGTGCCAGCAGCACACGACAGGGAACTAACTATGGCTACACCTTC. It encodes CASSTRQGTNYGYTF.